Listed here are 27 T cell receptor beta chains from one sample, sequenced in a study of T-cell memory formation after mild COVID-19. TCRdb reanalysed the 5' RACE reads using MiXCR and keeps one entry per CDR3 protein. The profile shows a few hundred thousand distinct CDR3 sequences, approximately 25% of them singletons. The material sequenced was PBMCs or a T cell subset sorted from them (not recorded which). These TCRs come from an adult woman who had mild COVID-19 (a few samples of this study predate the infection). Cell type and time point are not known.

V usage is TRBV4-2 and J usage is TRBJ2-7; perhaps D is TRBD1 or TRBD2 (6 bases each). The CDR3 length is 16 residues. Trimming took 1 base from V and 4 from J, leaving 17 bases between them. Germline-derived CDR1 and CDR2 are LGHNA and YNFKEQ. The CDR3 reads CASSQVGGRPNYEQYF. Written as DNA, the CDR3 is TGTGCCAGCAGCCAAGTTGGGGGGCGGCCGAATTACGAGCAGTACTTC.

Only a few counts were recorded for this clonotype. The CDR3 nucleotides are TGTGCCAGCAGTTTAGGAAGCGGGAGTTATGAGACCCAGTACTTC. Translation gives CASSLGSGSYETQYF. The chain carries TRBV12-3 or TRBV12-4 and TRBJ2-5; 8 nucleotides line up with TRBD2. CDR3 length equals 15 residues. Trimming took 1 base from V and 5 from J; bases not matched to a gene: 6.

The chain recombines TRBV12-3 or TRBV12-4 with TRBJ2-2; D possibly corresponds to TRBD1 (6 bases). The V end lost 6 bases, the J end lost 4 bases, and 15 bases lay between the germline ends. The CDR3 is 15 residues long. CDR3 region: CASSGTMPGTGELFF. The CDR3 coding sequence is TGTGCCAGCAGCGGGACAATGCCCGGCACCGGGGAGCTGTTTTTT.

J is TRBJ2-6 and V is TRBV9; D is ambiguous. CDR1 and CDR2 (germline): SGDLS, YYNGEE. The CDR3 extends over 16 amino acids. Trimming left V 4 bases short and J 2 bases short, with 13 bases between. The DNA of the CDR3 is TGTGCCAGCAGCAACCCTCAGGAACCTGGGGCCAACGTCCTGACTTTC. This codes for CASSNPQEPGANVLTF.

This clonotype was detected only a few times. The chain links TRBV7-3 to TRBJ2-3, with 11 nucleotides matching TRBD2. The trim removed 4 bases at V and 6 bases at J, leaving 3 bases unmatched. The CDR3 runs to 14 residues. Germline loops: CDR1 SGHTA, CDR2 FQGTGA. CDR3: CASSSSGRMDTQYF. CDR3 DNA: TGTGCCAGCAGCTCTAGCGGGAGGATGGATACGCAGTATTTT.

This clonotype came up a few times. J is TRBJ2-7 and V is TRBV5-1; TRBD2 aligns across 11 bases. Germline V gene sequence: CDR1 SGHRS, CDR2 YFSETQ. The CDR3 length is 16 residues. V dropped 4 bases and J dropped 0; count of bases not matched to a gene: 6. The CDR3 sequence is CASSGPGLADSYEQYF. CDR3 in DNA: TGCGCCAGCAGCGGTCCGGGACTAGCGGACTCCTACGAGCAGTACTTC.

This clonotype turned up a few times. The chain recombines TRBV6-2 or TRBV6-3 with TRBJ2-2; a possible D gene is TRBD1 (6 bases). Trimming stripped 6 bases from V and 3 bases from J, with 14 bases between. This CDR3 is built from 15 residues. In germline, CDR1 is MNHEY, CDR2 SVGEGT. DNA of the CDR3: TGTGCCAGCAGCCCCGACAGGCCGCACACCGGGGAGCTGTTTTTT. Its translation: CASSPDRPHTGELFF.

This clonotype has a handful of counts. The chain employs TRBV5-6 and TRBJ2-6, with 7 bases matching TRBD1. J lost 2 bases, V lost 3 bases, and 5 bases had no gene match. Germline lookup yields CDR1 SGHDT and CDR2 YYEEEE. This CDR3 comprises 16 residues. DNA of the CDR3: TGTGCCAGCAGCTCAATCGACAGGGCTGGGGCCAACGTCCTGACTTTC. Amino acids: CASSSIDRAGANVLTF.

This chain links TRBV15 with TRBJ2-7, with D perhaps matching TRBD1 (6 bases). CDR1 is LNHNV, CDR2 YYDKDF, per germline (reference sequence). V lost 5 bases to trimming and J lost 6 bases, with 8 bases between them. CDR3 length equals 11 residues. DNA for the CDR3: TGTGCCACCAGCGGGGGCGCCGAGCAGTACTTC. Its translation is CATSGGAEQYF.

This chain uses TRBV12-3 or TRBV12-4 with TRBJ2-5, with 9 bases fitting TRBD1. The CDR3 runs 14 residues. Trimming at V came to 3 bases and at J to 3 bases, leaving 2 bases not matched to a gene. The CDR3 reads CASSLRDREETQYF. The CDR3 DNA reads TGTGCCAGCAGTTTGCGGGACAGGGAAGAGACCCAGTACTTC.

This clonotype was counted between two and nine times. The rearrangement uses TRBV12-3 or TRBV12-4 and TRBJ1-4; 9 nucleotides agree with TRBD1. V lost 6 bases to trimming and J lost 2 bases; unmatched junction nucleotides: 16. This CDR3 spans 19 amino acids. CDR3 DNA sequence: TGTGCCAGCAGAATATCCGGGACAGGGTTTTGGTCTACTAATGAAAAACTGTTTTTT. Residues: CASRISGTGFWSTNEKLFF.

About this clonotype itself: At one end the junction does not follow the germline gene, possibly because of a read error. V is TRBV18 and J is TRBJ2-7; D is undetermined. Germline CDR1 and CDR2: KGHSH and LQKENI. This CDR3 is 13 amino acids long. CDR3 DNA: TGTGCCAGCTCCCCACAGCACCCGCCCGAGCAGTACTTC. As protein: CASSPQHPPEQYF.

In its sample, this clonotype was seen many times. The chain couples TRBV12-3 or TRBV12-4 to TRBJ2-3; D perhaps matches TRBD2 (7 bases). This CDR3 contains 18 residues. Between the trimmed V and J ends, which lost 0 bases and 0 bases, there was a span of 16 bases. CDR3 in amino acids: CASSLAPLAGASTDTQYF. CDR3 bases: TGTGCCAGCAGTTTAGCCCCTTTGGCGGGGGCTAGCACAGATACGCAGTATTTT.

This clonotype was counted a few times. This sequence joins TRBV7-3 and TRBJ2-3, with 15 bases identical to TRBD2. Germline-derived CDR1 and CDR2 are SGHTA and FQGTGA. V gave up 4 bases and J gave up 6 bases; unmatched junction bases: 8. The CDR3 consists of 17 residues. The CDR3 sequence: CASSSPGLAGGLDTQYF. The CDR3 DNA sequence: TGTGCCAGCAGCTCCCCAGGACTAGCGGGAGGGTTGGATACGCAGTATTTT.

The chain employs TRBV7-9 and TRBJ1-4; D not certain. Germline V gene lookup returns CDR1 SEHNR and CDR2 FQNEAQ (reference sequence). Trimming left V 3 bases short and J 4 bases short, with 3 bases between. This CDR3 region has 12 residues. The CDR3 protein is CASSFDNEKLFF. CDR3 nucleotide sequence: TGTGCCAGCAGCTTTGATAATGAAAAACTGTTTTTT. Variable domain in full (rest from reference TRBV7-9 and TRBJ1-4): DTGVSQNPRHKITKRGQNVTFRCDPISEHNRLYWYRQTLGQGPEFLTYFQNEAQLEKSRLLSDRFSAERPKGSFSTLEIQRTEQGDSAMYLCASSFDNEKLFFGSGTQLSVL.

This clonotype has just a few counts. The genes are TRBV3-1 and TRBJ2-7; D possibly corresponds to TRBD2 (6 bases). Per the germline V gene, CDR1 is LGHDT and CDR2 is YNNKEL (reference sequence). The CDR3 loop spans 16 amino acids. Trimming stripped 0 bases from V and 1 base from J, with 13 bases between. The CDR3 nucleotides are TGTGCCAGCAGCCAAGACCCGGGACTGGGGTCCTACGAGCAGTACTTC. Residues: CASSQDPGLGSYEQYF.

V and J are TRBV13 and TRBJ2-7; 11 bases line up with TRBD1. CDR3 length equals 14 residues. The V gene end was trimmed by 0 bases and the J gene end by 5 bases; junction bases not matched to a gene: 0. The germline V gene has CDR1 PRHDT and CDR2 FYEKMQ (reference sequence). This CDR3 reads CASSLGGQGDEQYF. The CDR3 nucleotides read TGTGCCAGCAGCTTAGGGGGACAGGGGGACGAGCAGTACTTC. The full variable domain, rest sourced from reference TRBV13 and TRBJ2-7, is AAGVIQSPRHLIKEKRETATLKCYPIPRHDTVYWYQQGPGQDPQFLISFYEKMQSDKGSIPDRFSAQQFSDYHSELNMSSLELGDSALYFCASSLGGQGDEQYFGPGTRLTVT.

This clonotype was counted a few times. This chain connects TRBV6-1 to TRBJ2-7; 9 bases map to TRBD1. The CDR3 totals 14 residues. The germline gives CDR1 MNHNS, CDR2 SASEGT. V was pared by 6 bases and J by 3 bases, with 6 bases of the junction left unmatched. CDR3 residues: CASRQPGQGYEQYF. The CDR3 DNA sequence: TGTGCCAGCAGACAACCGGGACAGGGCTACGAGCAGTACTTC.

The chain links TRBV29-1 to TRBJ2-7, with D possibly TRBD1 on 5 matching bases. The CDR3 consists of 12 residues. V lost 3 bases to trimming and J lost 2 bases, with 8 bases between them. CDR1 is SQVTM, CDR2 ANQGSEA, per germline. CDR3 bases: TGCAGCGTTGATCAGGGTACCTACGAGCAGTACTTC. Its protein product is CSVDQGTYEQYF.

The V call is TRBV24-1, the J call TRBJ1-2; possibly TRBD1 for D (5 bases). Germline assignment: CDR1 KGHDR and CDR2 SFDVKD. The CDR3 totals 15 residues. V dropped 7 bases and J dropped 4 bases, with 18 bases sitting between them. CDR3 sequence (DNA): TGTGCCACCAGCCTCGGCGGGACGGCCTCCTATGGCTACACCTTC. This translates into CATSLGGTASYGYTF.

This clonotype has a handful of counts. This chain links TRBV18 with TRBJ2-7; D unclear. There are 13 residues in the CDR3. V was pared by 0 bases and J by 11 bases, with 14 bases between. Germline V CDR1 and CDR2: KGHSH, LQKENI. In DNA, the CDR3 is TGTGCCAGCTCACCACCGCAGGACGCGAGGAAGTACTTC. It is translated as CASSPPQDARKYF.

The V and J genes are TRBV14 and TRBJ2-7; 7 bases fit TRBD1. Trimming at V came to 4 bases and at J to 4 bases, leaving 7 bases not matched to a gene. In germline, CDR1 is SGHDN, CDR2 FVKESK. This CDR3 has 14 residues. Here the CDR3 reads CASSLFRTGYEQYF. The CDR3 coding sequence is TGTGCCAGCAGCCTATTCCGGACAGGATACGAGCAGTACTTC.

This clonotype was detected only a few times. The chain recombines TRBV5-4 with TRBJ1-2; D is uncertain. This CDR3 is built from 14 residues. V lost 4 bases, J lost 1 base, and 11 bases lay in between. Germline assignment: CDR1 SGHNT and CDR2 YYREEE (reference sequence). This CDR3 reads CASSLITSNYGYTF. CDR3 nucleotides: TGTGCCAGCAGCCTTATAACCAGTAACTATGGCTACACCTTC.

The chain employs TRBV30 and TRBJ2-5, with D perhaps being TRBD1 or TRBD2 (5 bases each). Germline V CDR1 and CDR2: GTSNPN, SVGIG (reference sequence). The V and J ends lost 3 bases and 8 bases respectively, with 16 bases between them. The length of the CDR3 is 13 residues. CDR3 in amino acids: CAWSGTTKSTQYF. For the CDR3, the DNA is TGTGCCTGGAGCGGGACCACCAAAAGTACCCAGTACTTC.

A few counts support this clonotype. CDR3: CASSLLFKETQYF. CDR3 in DNA: TGTGCCAGCAGCTTGCTATTTAAAGAGACCCAGTACTTC. This chain connects TRBV7-8 to TRBJ2-5, with D unresolved. V was trimmed by 3 bases and J by 3 bases, leaving 8 bases between them. Germline CDR1 reads SGHVS; CDR2 reads FQNEAQ. CDR3 length: 13 amino acids.

A note on this clonotype: At one of its ends the junction is not consistent with the germline gene, which may arise from a read error. The V call is TRBV20-1, the J call TRBJ2-3, with TRBD2 matching 10 bases. CDR3 size: 15 residues. Germline CDR1 is DFQATT and CDR2 is SNEGSKA (reference sequence). The CDR3: CSVGSGRASTYTQYF. The DNA for the CDR3 is TGCAGTGTCGGAAGCGGGAGGGCTAGCACATATACGCAGTATTTT.

The chain couples TRBV15 to TRBJ2-5; 13 nucleotides align to TRBD2. Germline trimming cut 5 bases from V and 7 bases from J; bases unmatched to any gene: 13. Germline CDR1 is LNHNV and CDR2 is YYDKDF (reference sequence). The CDR3 loop spans 17 amino acids. The CDR3 is CATSSTSGGAKFRTQYF. CDR3 nucleotide sequence: TGTGCCACCAGCTCTACTAGCGGGGGGGCGAAATTCCGGACCCAGTACTTC.